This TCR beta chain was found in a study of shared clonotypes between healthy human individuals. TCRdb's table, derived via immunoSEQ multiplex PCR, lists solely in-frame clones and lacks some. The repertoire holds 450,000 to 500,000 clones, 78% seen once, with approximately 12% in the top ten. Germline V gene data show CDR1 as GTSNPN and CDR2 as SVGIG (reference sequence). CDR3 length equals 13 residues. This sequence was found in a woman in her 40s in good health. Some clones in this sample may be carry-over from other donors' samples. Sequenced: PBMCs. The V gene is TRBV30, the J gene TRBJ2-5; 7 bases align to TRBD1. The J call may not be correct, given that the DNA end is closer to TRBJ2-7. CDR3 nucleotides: TGTGCCTGGAATCACAGGGGCTCCTACGAGCAGTACTTC. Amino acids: CAWNHRGSYEQYF.